This TCR beta chain was captured in a study of PD-1 blockade in classical Hodgkin lymphoma. Notes on the study in general: When set against healthy donors, newly diagnosed patients were reported to show lower baseline TCR diversity. Only CD4+ TCR diversity, not CD8+, had risen significantly by C4D1.

The method was immunoSEQ multiplex PCR; TCRdb's version includes in-frame clones alone and lacks a portion of them. Of about 58,000 clones detected, roughly 90% appear once; the ten largest clones hold 8% to 13%. The length of the CDR3 is 14 residues. V lost 2 bases and J 4 bases, leaving 9 bases between the germline ends. The germline gives CDR1 SGHTA, CDR2 FQGNSA. This clone was seen just once. What it binds is unknown. Every patient was affected by relapse after autologous stem cell transplantation, while exposure to brentuximab vedotin was not uniform. The sequence derives from a human donor with classical Hodgkin lymphoma. The sample was peripheral blood mononuclear cells (PBMCs), taken before the second cycle of nivolumab. The chain recombines TRBV7-2 with TRBJ2-4; maybe TRBD1 (5 bases). For the CDR3, the DNA is TGTGCCAGCAGCTTAAAGGGGATGAAAAACATTCAGTACTTC. It is translated as CASSLKGMKNIQYF. The entire variable domain, with the rest obtained from reference TRBV7-2 and TRBJ2-4, is as follows: GAGVSQSPSNKVTEKGKDVELRCDPISGHTALYWYRQSLGQGLEFLIYFQGNSAPDKSGLPSDRFSAERTGGSVSTLTIQRTQQEDSAVYLCASSLKGMKNIQYFGAGTRLSVL.